The 21 T cell receptor beta chains in this list originate from one sample, sequenced in a study of post-analysis software for immune sequencing data. TCR beta cDNA libraries included unique molecular identifiers. From the PCR reads, TCRdb called clonotypes with MiXCR, one entry per CDR3 protein. The data show almost 700,000 distinct CDR3 sequences, about 60% seen once. Overall study results and limits: Relative to controls, patients had several TRBV segments at higher frequency, with TRBV5-6, TRBV5-1 and TRBV20-1 among these.

What these receptors recognize is not known. The sequenced sample consisted of blood. The receptor source for this set is a girl aged 2 to 9 with multiple sclerosis.

V gene TRBV7-2 combines with J gene TRBJ2-3; D may be TRBD1 or TRBD2 (5 bases each). The CDR3 runs to 15 residues. V lost 5 bases and J lost 4, with 16 bases in between. Germline lookup yields CDR1 SGHTA and CDR2 FQGNSA. For the CDR3, the DNA is TGTGCCAGCAGCCCGGACCCAGGGCGGGCAGATACGCAGTATTTT. Translated: CASSPDPGRADTQYF.

This clonotype turned up a few times. This chain joins TRBV10-2 and TRBJ1-2; the match to TRBD1 covers 7 bases. The CDR3 runs to 14 residues. Trimming cost V 4 bases and J 4 bases; bases outside gene matches: 6. Germline V gene data show CDR1 as WSHSY and CDR2 as SAAADI. The CDR3 DNA is TGCGCCAGCAGTGCAACCGACAGGGCCTATGGCTACACCTTC. It translates to CASSATDRAYGYTF.

This CDR3 is CASNVDGNQPQHF. In nucleotides, the CDR3 is TGTGCCAGCAACGTCGACGGGAATCAGCCCCAGCATTTT. The chain links TRBV12-3 or TRBV12-4 to TRBJ1-5, with no clear D. V was cut by 7 bases and J by 4 bases, with 11 bases left in between. This CDR3 has 13 residues.

This chain links TRBV5-1 with TRBJ2-1, with 9 bases that match TRBD2. The CDR3 sequence is 15 residues long. The ends lost 7 bases at V and 9 bases at J; junction bases unmatched: 14. Germline assignment: CDR1 SGHRS and CDR2 YFSETQ. The CDR3 sequence: CASLRGTSREGEQFF. The CDR3 DNA reads TGCGCCAGCCTCCGCGGGACTAGCAGGGAGGGTGAGCAGTTCTTC.

The genes are TRBV29-1 and TRBJ2-7; 8 bases line up with TRBD2. The CDR3 has 13 amino acids. With V trimmed by 7 bases and J by 4 bases, 9 bases remained unmatched. Germline CDR1 is SQVTM and CDR2 is ANQGSEA. The CDR3 spells CSAGLGLEYEQYF. For the CDR3, the DNA is TGCAGCGCGGGACTGGGACTAGAGTACGAGCAGTACTTC.

The chain is built from TRBV2 and TRBJ2-1, with 8 bases identical to TRBD2. Losses at the gene ends were 6 bases for V and 4 bases for J; bases not matched to a gene: 8. The CDR3 has 15 residues. Per the germline V gene, CDR1 is SNHLY and CDR2 is FYNNEI. This CDR3 reads CASRPLVAGYNEQFF. The CDR3 DNA is TGTGCCAGCAGACCTCTGGTAGCGGGGTACAATGAGCAGTTCTTC. The whole variable domain, filled in from reference TRBV2 and TRBJ2-1, reads EPEVTQTPSHQVTQMGQEVILRCVPISNHLYFYWYRQILGQKVEFLVSFYNNEISEKSEIFDDQFSVERPDGSNFTLKIRSTKLEDSAMYFCASRPLVAGYNEQFFGPGTRLTVL.

This chain links TRBV29-1 with TRBJ2-1; 8 nucleotides match TRBD2. There are 13 residues in the CDR3. After removal of 4 bases from V and 7 bases from J, the junction contained 6 bases not matched to a gene. CDR1 is SQVTM, CDR2 ANQGSEA, per germline. The CDR3 DNA reads TGCAGCGTTGTTAGCGGGATGGGAAATGAGCAGTTCTTC. It specifies CSVVSGMGNEQFF.

This clonotype showed up many times. This chain connects TRBV20-1 to TRBJ2-1, with 7 bases aligning to TRBD2. The CDR3 sequence is 14 residues long. V gave up 2 bases and J gave up 5 bases; unmatched junction bases: 6. CDR1 is DFQATT, CDR2 SNEGSKA, per germline (reference sequence). Here the CDR3 reads CSARSLAANNEQFF. CDR3 DNA: TGCAGTGCTAGATCGCTAGCGGCCAACAATGAGCAGTTCTTC.

This clonotype showed up just a few times. The chain recombines TRBV20-1 with TRBJ2-7; 8 nucleotides match TRBD1. Per the germline V gene, CDR1 is DFQATT and CDR2 is SNEGSKA (reference sequence). The V and J ends lost 3 bases and 6 bases, in that order; junction bases with no gene match: 10. The CDR3 loop spans 14 amino acids. Here the CDR3 DNA reads TGCAGTGCTAGGGATGGACAGGGCGGACGCGAGCAGTACTTC. Its translation: CSARDGQGGREQYF.

The CDR3: CASTRSGVVGSYEQYF. The CDR3 DNA is TGTGCCAGCACCCGATCAGGGGTGGTGGGCTCCTACGAGCAGTACTTC. The chain recombines TRBV7-8 with TRBJ2-5; a weak D match, TRBD1 (6 bases). TRBJ2-7 explains the end of the DNA better; the J call may be wrong. The CDR3 consists of 16 residues. Germline-derived CDR1 and CDR2 are SGHVS and FQNEAQ.

The chain combines TRBV20-1 with TRBJ2-1; no clear D gene. Germline assignment: CDR1 DFQATT and CDR2 SNEGSKA (reference sequence). The CDR3 is made up of 11 amino acids. Trimming stripped 6 bases from V and 7 bases from J, with 10 bases between. This CDR3 reads CSATEANEQFF. CDR3 bases: TGCAGTGCGACCGAGGCTAATGAGCAGTTCTTC.

The chain is built from TRBV29-1 and TRBJ2-7; D unclear. The germline V gene encodes CDR1 SQVTM and CDR2 ANQGSEA. The V and J ends lost 0 bases and 7 bases respectively, with 13 bases between them. The CDR3 loop spans 13 amino acids. In DNA, the CDR3 is TGCAGCGTTGAAGATTCCCCCCTCAATGAGCAGTACTTC. It encodes CSVEDSPLNEQYF.

The chain carries TRBV12-3 or TRBV12-4 and TRBJ2-1; 10 positions match TRBD2. The CDR3 runs to 16 residues. V shed 5 bases and J 7 bases; nucleotides not matched to a gene: 11. Here the CDR3 reads CASSRQKRGGRNEQFF. The DNA for the CDR3 is TGTGCCAGCAGTCGCCAGAAGCGGGGGGGCAGGAATGAGCAGTTCTTC.

The genes are TRBV12-3 or TRBV12-4 and TRBJ1-4; 7 bases match TRBD1. There are 16 residues in the CDR3. V trimming: 5 bases; J trimming: 0 bases; junction bases outside the gene matches: 6. The CDR3 loop reads CASSDGQAATNEKLFF. As DNA, the CDR3 is TGTGCCAGCAGTGATGGACAGGCTGCAACTAATGAAAAACTGTTTTTT.

This clonotype has ten or more counts. The V gene is TRBV3-1, the J gene TRBJ2-7, with TRBD1 as a possible D gene (7 bases). Germline V CDR1 and CDR2: LGHDT, YNNKEL (reference sequence). CDR3 length: 11 residues. With 6 bases removed from V and 6 bases from J, the gap between germline ends came to 9 bases. The CDR3 spells CASSQGGEQYF. The CDR3, as DNA: TGTGCCAGCAGTCAGGGGGGCGAGCAGTACTTC.

The gene calls are TRBV11-2 and TRBJ2-1; tentatively, D is TRBD1 (5 bases). V gave up 5 bases and J gave up 2 bases, with 10 bases separating them. This CDR3 comprises 14 residues. CDR1 SGHAT and CDR2 FQNNGV come from the germline V gene. CDR3: CASSTGVAYNEQFF. The CDR3 DNA reads TGTGCCAGCAGCACAGGTGTGGCCTACAATGAGCAGTTCTTC.

This clonotype occurred a few times. The V call is TRBV10-3, the J call TRBJ2-1; TRBD1 might be the D (5 bases). The CDR3 is made up of 12 amino acids. The V gene's germline CDR1 is ENHRY and CDR2 SYGVKD. Trimming took 6 bases from V and 6 from J, leaving 9 bases between them. DNA for the CDR3: TGTGCCATCAGCCAGGGTGGCAATGAGCAGTTCTTC. Amino acids: CAISQGGNEQFF.

This clonotype was seen only a few times. The rearrangement joins TRBV5-1 to TRBJ2-5; TRBD2 aligns across 9 bases. Germline-derived CDR1 and CDR2 are SGHRS and YFSETQ. V was pared by 5 bases and J by 2 bases, with 4 bases of the junction left unmatched. This CDR3 contains 14 residues. The CDR3: CASRRGGPQETQYF. CDR3 DNA: TGCGCCAGCAGGCGGGGGGGGCCACAAGAGACCCAGTACTTC.

V is TRBV6-1 and J is TRBJ2-1, with a tentative D call TRBD1 (6 bases). There are 13 residues in the CDR3. The germline gives CDR1 MNHNS, CDR2 SASEGT. V gave up 5 bases and J gave up 7 bases, with 12 bases separating them. CDR3 protein: CASSPRTENEQFF. The CDR3 nucleotides are TGTGCCAGCAGTCCGCGGACAGAGAATGAGCAGTTCTTC.

This rearrangement joins TRBV7-8 to TRBJ1-1; 7 nucleotides match TRBD1. This CDR3 is built from 17 residues. The V gene end was trimmed by 1 base and the J gene end by 5 bases; junction bases not matched to a gene: 13. Germline CDR1 reads SGHVS; CDR2 reads FQNEAQ. The CDR3 sequence is CASSLGPTRGGWTEAFF. As DNA, the CDR3 is TGTGCCAGCAGCTTAGGCCCAACACGAGGGGGCTGGACTGAAGCTTTCTTT.

This clonotype was found a few times. V and J are TRBV10-3 and TRBJ2-7; tentative D call: TRBD2 (5 bases). Germline-derived CDR1 and CDR2 are ENHRY and SYGVKD. V shed 6 bases and J shed 6 bases, with 15 bases lying between them. The CDR3 spans 13 residues. CDR3 in DNA: TGTGCCATCAGCCCCACTAGTGAACCCGAGCAGTACTTC. Translating gives CAISPTSEPEQYF.